This T cell receptor (beta chain) was recorded in a study of PD-1 and CTLA-4 blockade in melanoma. Here immunoSEQ multiplex PCR was the method, and the copy in TCRdb shows in-frame clones only, minus some. The sample comprises around 21,000 clones, more than 70% of which are singletons, and almost 8% rests with the top ten. This CDR3 region has 15 residues. Germline V gives CDR1 MNHEY, CDR2 SVGAGI. The trim removed 6 bases at V and 3 bases at J, leaving 10 bases unmatched. The rearrangement joins TRBV6-5 to TRBJ2-7; TRBD1 matches 8 bases. The TCR comes from a human donor with melanoma. Sequenced here: CD8+ T cells from peripheral blood, sampled before anti-PD-1 treatment. This chain's CDR3 is CASRPDRGEFYEQYF. Written as DNA, the CDR3 is TGTGCCAGCAGACCCGACAGGGGAGAGTTCTACGAGCAGTACTTC.